These 5 T cell receptor beta chains originate from one sample sequenced in a study of Ad26.COV2.S vaccination and SARS-CoV-2 variants. TCRdb keeps only in-frame clones here, not all; method: immunoSEQ multiplex PCR. The table records over 300,000 clones, roughly four fifths of them present only once. Regarding treatment: around 19 received Ad26.COV2.S at low or high dose, single or two shots; about 5 received placebo; per-sample allocation not given. Each sample was drawn 63 days after the first injection (of vaccine or placebo). Sequencing used peripheral blood, obtained in a trial of Ad26.COV2.S vaccine versus placebo. The receptors were sampled from a person aged 18-65 years who received the Ad26.COV2.S COVID-19 vaccine or a placebo.

Concerning this clone: This specimen includes other DNA sequences encoding the same CDR3. The chain links TRBV7-9 to TRBJ2-2, with unresolved D. V lost 3 bases, J lost 8 bases, and 7 bases lay in between. Germline CDR1 is SEHNR and CDR2 is FQNEAQ (reference sequence). This CDR3 is 12 amino acids long. The CDR3: CASSLGAGELFF. The CDR3 DNA sequence: TGTGCCAGCAGCTTGGGCGCTGGGGAGCTGTTTTTT.

V gene TRBV5-4 combines with J gene TRBJ2-7, with a possible D match to TRBD2 (5 bases). The V gene lost 10 bases and the J gene lost 0 bases, with 17 bases spanning the gap. Germline CDR1 SGHNT, CDR2 YYREEE (reference sequence). CDR3 length equals 14 residues. The CDR3 reads CAVRLSASSYEQYF. The CDR3 DNA sequence: TGTGCCGTCCGACTTAGCGCGAGCTCCTACGAGCAGTACTTC. The full variable domain, completed using reference TRBV5-4 and TRBJ2-7, is ETGVTQSPTHLIKTRGQQVTLRCSSQSGHNTVSWYQQALGQGPQFIFQYYREEENGRGNFPPRFSGLQFPNYSSELNVNALELDDSALYLCAVRLSASSYEQYFGPGTRLTVT.

V and J are TRBV5-5 and TRBJ2-7; D possibly matches TRBD1 or TRBD2 (6 bases each). Trimming left V 3 bases short and J 5 bases short, with 15 bases between. This CDR3 region has 14 residues. Per germline, CDR1 SGHKS and CDR2 YYEKEE (reference sequence). This CDR3 reads CASSWGPGENEQYF. The CDR3 DNA follows: TGTGCCAGCAGCTGGGGGCCGGGAGAAAACGAGCAGTACTTC.

V usage is TRBV7-9 and J usage is TRBJ2-1; TRBD2 agrees at 12 bases. The CDR3 consists of 16 residues. The V segment lost 5 bases and the J segment 4 bases; nucleotides outside the gene matches: 6. Germline-derived CDR1 and CDR2 are SEHNR and FQNEAQ (reference sequence). In nucleotides, the CDR3 is TGTGCCAGCAGCCCGAGACTAGCGGGGGATTACAATGAGCAGTTCTTC. Encoded protein: CASSPRLAGDYNEQFF.

The chain recombines TRBV12-3 or TRBV12-4 with TRBJ1-5; D is ambiguous. The CDR3 covers 13 residues. Trimming cost V 0 bases and J 9 bases, with 9 bases left between them. CDR3 DNA sequence: TGTGCCAGCAGTTTAGCGGAGGATCGGCCCCAGCATTTT. Translation: CASSLAEDRPQHF.